This T cell receptor (beta chain) is from a study of monozygotic twins with inflammatory bowel disease. With the 5' RACE reads reprocessed, TCRdb shows one record per CDR3 protein and no DNA. Its listing shows approximately 200,000 distinct CDR3 sequences. Germline assignment: CDR1 SNHLY and CDR2 FYNNEI. The CDR3 loop spans 14 amino acids. The chain links TRBV2 to TRBJ2-5; the TCRdb D gene call, TRBD2, has no DNA to confirm it. The specimen sequenced was blood. The receptor was isolated from a human donor with ulcerative colitis or Crohn's disease, or a healthy co-twin of an affected twin (not recorded which). CDR3 amino acids: CASSRLAGVETQYF.